This T cell receptor beta chain was observed in a study of T cell responses to AZD1222 COVID-19 vaccine. Study information: Combined were second doses at about 4 or about 12 weeks. Findings and limits, study-wide: Donor demographics were predominantly white British with a female majority; clonal diversity may be underestimated.

The assay was immunoSEQ multiplex PCR, and TCRdb's table has in-frame clones only and misses some. The sample lists about 110,000 clones, under 90% occurring once. About this clone: Antigen: not known.

The germline V gene has CDR1 MNHEY and CDR2 SVGEGT. CDR3 length: 15 amino acids. V gave up 0 bases and J gave up 2 bases, with 11 bases separating them. Source: peripheral blood, taken on day 0 of AZD1222 vaccination. The origin of this receptor is an adult in good health. V usage is TRBV6-2 or TRBV6-3 and J usage is TRBJ2-7; D remains ambiguous. The CDR3, as DNA: TGTGCCAGCAGTTACTCGAAAAACAGTCCCTACGAGCAGTACTTC. It is translated as CASSYSKNSPYEQYF.